Reported below is one TCR beta chain. The record originates from a study of blood T cell repertoires in COVID-19. Study overall: Samples taken during acute and convalescent COVID-19 were collected in the United States, Italy and Spain. PBMCs, B-cell-depleted T cells, or T cells provided the cDNA or gDNA that made up the material.

Per the authors' pipeline: Estimates of nucleated cell counts were drawn from the amplification of reference gene primers. Profiling relied on immunoSEQ multiplex PCR, and the TCRdb table lists in-frame clones only, not all of them. That table gives V, J and clone size, and the DNA gave D and trimming. The sample yields fewer than 85,000 clones, more than 80% seen once. Germline V gene sequence: CDR1 SGHTA, CDR2 FQGNSA. The CDR3 runs to 17 residues. J was trimmed by 4 bases and V by 5 bases; bases with no gene match: 14. Sequencing was performed on peripheral blood. The rearrangement uses TRBV7-2 and TRBJ1-1, with 9 bases identical to TRBD1. The receptor was isolated from a woman older than 75 with active or convalescent COVID-19. Here the CDR3 reads CASSIGQGRERGTEAFF. The CDR3, as DNA: TGTGCCAGCAGCATCGGACAGGGGAGGGAACGGGGCACTGAAGCTTTCTTT. The complete variable domain, with remaining parts taken from reference TRBV7-2 and TRBJ1-1, reads GAGVSQSPSNKVTEKGKDVELRCDPISGHTALYWYRQSLGQGLEFLIYFQGNSAPDKSGLPSDRFSAERTGGSVSTLTIQRTQQEDSAVYLCASSIGQGRERGTEAFFGQGTRLTVV.